Below are 5 T cell receptor beta chains sequenced from a single sample in a study of Ad26.COV2.S vaccination and SARS-CoV-2 variants listed by TCRdb under 2021. What this sample's treatment or condition label stands for: roughly 19 received Ad26.COV2.S at low or high dose, single or two shots; 5 received placebo; per-sample allocation not given. For vaccine and placebo recipients, the sequenced repertoires came from samples collected on day 63 after the first injection. Receptors were amplified or captured by the immunoSEQ multiplex PCR assay. This immuneACCESS table, as held by TCRdb, lists in-frame sequences with V and J called but not all clones. Of the missing ones, under half trace to an unresolved V gene in checked studies; the others have no known cause. The sample table holds over 350,000 clones, of which more than 85% were seen once. Jointly, the top ten make up 3% to 3.5% of the sample.

The source material was peripheral blood, sampled in a trial of Ad26.COV2.S vaccine versus placebo. The receptors were gathered from a person aged 18-60 years who received the Ad26.COV2.S COVID-19 vaccine or a placebo.

V is TRBV5-5 and J is TRBJ2-1; D remains unclear. V was cut by 4 bases and J by 5 bases, with 10 bases left in between. In germline, CDR1 is SGHKS, CDR2 YYEKEE (reference sequence). This CDR3 has 13 amino acids. CDR3 sequence: CASSPDVNNEQFF. CDR3 DNA sequence: TGTGCCAGCAGCCCGGACGTCAACAATGAGCAGTTCTTC. Full variable domain (outside the CDR3, taken from reference TRBV5-5 and TRBJ2-1): DAGVTQSPTHLIKTRGQQVTLRCSPISGHKSVSWYQQVLGQGPQFIFQYYEKEERGRGNFPDRFSARQFPNYSSELNVNALLLGDSALYLCASSPDVNNEQFFGPGTRLTVL.

The chain joins TRBV3-1 (or the pseudogene TRBV3-2) to TRBJ2-6, with unresolved D. Germline V gene sequence: CDR1 LGHDT, CDR2 YNNKEL (reference sequence). The CDR3 consists of 16 residues. V was pared by 0 bases and J by 4 bases, with 10 bases between. Here the CDR3 DNA reads TGTGCCAGCAGCCAAGACAGATGGGTAGGGGCCAACGTCCTGACTTTC. Translation gives CASSQDRWVGANVLTF.

V is TRBV5-1 and J is TRBJ1-6; no clear D gene. Germline CDR1 reads SGHRS; CDR2 reads YFSETQ. The CDR3 extends over 15 amino acids. Trimming removed 0 bases from V and 9 bases from J, with 13 bases in between. The CDR3 region is CASSLVRRGPSPLHF. The DNA for the CDR3 is TGCGCCAGCAGCTTGGTCCGCCGTGGTCCTTCACCCCTCCACTTT. Looking up the rest from reference TRBV5-1 and TRBJ1-6 gives the full variable domain: KAGVTQTPRYLIKTRGQQVTLSCSPISGHRSVSWYQQTPGQGLQFLFEYFSETQRNKGNFPGRFSGRQFSNSRSEMNVSTLELGDSALYLCASSLVRRGPSPLHFGNGTRLTVT.

V is TRBV19 and J is TRBJ2-3; D ambiguous. V was clipped by 4 bases and J by 6 bases, with 14 bases between them. The V gene's germline CDR1 is LNHDA and CDR2 SQIVND (reference sequence). The CDR3 contains 14 residues. CDR3 sequence (DNA): TGTGCCAGTAGTAAGGTTACTTCGCGGGATACGCAGTATTTT. Amino acids: CASSKVTSRDTQYF.

For this clone: Within the sample, other DNA sequences also encode this same CDR3. V usage is TRBV18 and J usage is TRBJ2-5; TRBD1 aligns across 8 bases. The CDR3 has 15 amino acids. Germline CDR1 is KGHSH and CDR2 is LQKENI. The J segment lost 2 bases and the V segment lost 6 bases, leaving 8 bases of the junction unmatched. The CDR3 sequence: CASSPRTGLQETQYF. The CDR3 DNA reads as TGTGCCAGCTCCCCAAGGACAGGGCTACAAGAGACCCAGTACTTC.